This record concerns one TCR beta chain sequence. V lost 5 bases, J lost 7 bases, and 17 bases lay in between. This CDR3 region has 14 residues. Germline assignment: CDR1 SGHVS and CDR2 FQNEAQ. The sample originates from a study of response to subunit inactivated influenza vaccine. MiXCR, applied by TCRdb to the RT-PCR reads, yields one record per CDR3 protein. The table shows about 540,000 distinct CDR3 sequences, with 20% to 25% occurring only once. These same records also appear under a second study, on T cells expressing NK-cell markers. That source adds: It was by 5'RACE template switching with UMIs that TCR beta cDNA was made.

Sequenced material: CD4+ T cells sorted from PBMCs, taken roughly 12 days after vaccination. The chain combines TRBV7-8 with TRBJ1-2; D ambiguous. The sequence was obtained from a man between 50 and 59 years old who received an inactivated influenza vaccine. The CDR3, as DNA: TGTGCCAGCAGCCCAGACATACATCGGGCTGGCTACACCTTC. It translates to CASSPDIHRAGYTF.